The 21 T cell receptor beta chains presented below share a single source sample, sequenced in a study of T cell changes during pregnancy in multiple sclerosis. TCRdb's table, derived via immunoSEQ multiplex PCR, lists solely in-frame clones and lacks some. The sample lists more than 45,000 clones; roughly 94% were seen once. The sample was CD4+ T cells from peripheral blood mononuclear cells, taken in the second trimester of pregnancy. The receptors were sampled from a female donor with multiple sclerosis, enrolled in a pregnancy study.

The CDR3 nucleotides are TGTGCCAGCAGTCGGGAGGGGAGCAATCAGCCCCAGCATTTT. Translated: CASSREGSNQPQHF. V and J are TRBV6-1 and TRBJ1-5, with a weak D call TRBD1 (5 bases). Germline V lookup: CDR1 MNHNS, CDR2 SASEGT. The CDR3 contains 14 residues. Trimming removed 5 bases from V and 1 base from J, with 9 bases in between.

This chain joins TRBV19 and TRBJ2-2; 9 nucleotides align to TRBD1. Per germline, CDR1 LNHDA and CDR2 SQIVND (reference sequence). The CDR3 contains 18 residues. After removal of 5 bases from V and 6 bases from J, the junction contained 16 bases not matched to a gene. The CDR3 DNA reads as TGTGCCAGTAGTGTCAAAACTGGGGGGACAGGGTGGTCCGGGGAGCTGTTTTTT. This gives the protein CASSVKTGGTGWSGELFF.

The V and J genes are TRBV27 and TRBJ2-5; perhaps TRBD2 as D (5 bases). V was clipped by 4 bases and J by 2 bases, with 14 bases between them. This CDR3 comprises 15 residues. The germline gives CDR1 MNHEY, CDR2 SMNVEV (reference sequence). Here the CDR3 reads CASSWVGRGQETQYF. CDR3 nucleotides: TGTGCCAGCAGTTGGGTGGGGAGAGGACAAGAGACCCAGTACTTC.

V and J are TRBV5-1 and TRBJ2-1; a weak D match, TRBD2 (5 bases). V was clipped by 2 bases and J by 0 bases, with 12 bases between them. Germline V gives CDR1 SGHRS, CDR2 YFSETQ. The CDR3 is 16 amino acids. CDR3 amino acids: CASSFQAASSYNEQFF. DNA of the CDR3: TGCGCCAGCAGCTTTCAAGCGGCCAGCTCCTACAATGAGCAGTTCTTC.

The gene calls are TRBV7-9 and TRBJ2-7; a possible D gene is TRBD1 (5 bases). Per the germline V gene, CDR1 is SEHNR and CDR2 is FQNEAQ (reference sequence). The length of the CDR3 is 15 residues. Trimming stripped 2 bases from V and 0 bases from J, with 11 bases between. CDR3 nucleotides: TGTGCCAGCAGCTTACTAGGGGAAGGCTCCTACGAGCAGTACTTC. Its translation: CASSLLGEGSYEQYF. The full variable domain, in which reference TRBV7-9 and TRBJ2-7 provide the parts outside the CDR3, is DTGVSQNPRHKITKRGQNVTFRCDPISEHNRLYWYRQTLGQGPEFLTYFQNEAQLEKSRLLSDRFSAERPKGSFSTLEIQRTEQGDSAMYLCASSLLGEGSYEQYFGPGTRLTVT.

This clone came up a few times. The V call is TRBV19, the J call TRBJ1-1, with 7 bases matching TRBD1. There are 14 residues in the CDR3. Germline V CDR1 and CDR2: LNHDA, SQIVND (reference sequence). The J segment lost 0 bases and the V segment lost 6 bases, leaving 4 bases of the junction unmatched. The CDR3 is CASRYDRVNTEAFF. CDR3 DNA: TGTGCCAGTAGGTACGACAGGGTGAACACTGAAGCTTTCTTT.

The CDR3 bases are TGTGCCAGCAGCGCCAGACAGGGGCGGACTGAAGCTTTCTTT. Translated, it gives CASSARQGRTEAFF. The chain couples TRBV11-2 to TRBJ1-1, with 8 bases identical to TRBD1. This CDR3 has 14 residues. Germline V CDR1 and CDR2: SGHAT, FQNNGV. Germline trimming cut 5 bases from V and 5 bases from J; bases unmatched to any gene: 7.

The gene calls are TRBV11-3 and TRBJ2-1, with 7 bases identical to TRBD2. The CDR3 has 15 amino acids. Germline lookup yields CDR1 SGHNT and CDR2 YENEEA. With 3 bases clipped from V and 9 bases from J, the junction kept 11 bases outside the gene matches. For the CDR3, the DNA is TGTGCCAGCAGCTTCAATTTTGGGAGGGATACTGAGCAGTTCTTC. This codes for CASSFNFGRDTEQFF.

This chain links TRBV7-6 with TRBJ1-2, with TRBD1 matching over 11 bases. This CDR3 region has 16 residues. From germline, CDR1 is SGHVS and CDR2 FNYEAQ. With 4 bases clipped from V and 4 bases from J, the junction kept 8 bases outside the gene matches. CDR3 in amino acids: CASSSQPGQGVYGYTF. The DNA for the CDR3 is TGTGCCAGCAGCTCACAACCGGGACAGGGGGTCTATGGCTACACCTTC.

The V and J genes are TRBV9 and TRBJ1-6; possible D gene TRBD1, 6 bases. CDR1 and CDR2 from the germline V gene are SGDLS and YYNGEE. The CDR3 has 17 residues. The ends were cut back, 4 bases at V and 5 bases at J, with 19 bases in the middle. As DNA, the CDR3 is TGTGCCAGCAGCCTATCAGGGGCGAAAATCAATAATTCACCCCTCCACTTT. Translating gives CASSLSGAKINNSPLHF.

V and J are TRBV27 and TRBJ2-5; TRBD2 aligns across 12 bases. V was clipped by 5 bases and J by 4 bases; unmatched bases: 8. The germline gives CDR1 MNHEY, CDR2 SMNVEV (reference sequence). This CDR3 contains 16 residues. CDR3 in DNA: TGTGCCAGCAGTCGTAGGACTAGCGGGGTGGGAGAGACCCAGTACTTC. Translating it yields CASSRRTSGVGETQYF.

This chain uses TRBV30 with TRBJ2-7; D might be TRBD1 (6 bases). The CDR3 spans 14 residues. In germline, CDR1 is GTSNPN, CDR2 SVGIG (reference sequence). V lost 2 bases and J lost 2, with 13 bases in between. CDR3 coding DNA: TGTGCCTGGAGTCGATTCAGGGGAGCCTACGAGCAGTACTTC. Amino acid sequence: CAWSRFRGAYEQYF.

This chain links TRBV11-1 with TRBJ2-2; D is unclear. Germline assignment: CDR1 SGHAT and CDR2 FQDESV (reference sequence). Trimming cost V 2 bases and J 6 bases, with 19 bases left between them. The CDR3 length is 17 residues. The CDR3, as DNA: TGTGCCAGCAGCTTAACCCAACTTTCATATCACGCCGGGGAGCTGTTTTTT. Translation: CASSLTQLSYHAGELFF. The full variable domain, in which reference TRBV11-1 and TRBJ2-2 provide the parts outside the CDR3, is EAEVAQSPRYKITEKSQAVAFWCDPISGHATLYWYRQILGQGPELLVQFQDESVVDDSQLPKDRFSAERLKGVDSTLKIQPAELGDSAMYLCASSLTQLSYHAGELFFGEGSRLTVL.

This sequence joins TRBV5-4 and TRBJ2-2, with 9 bases identical to TRBD2. Per the germline V gene, CDR1 is SGHNT and CDR2 is YYREEE (reference sequence). The CDR3 totals 18 residues. V was pared by 3 bases and J by 1 base, with 10 bases of the junction left unmatched. This CDR3 is CASSWGARRGGNTGELFF. CDR3 nucleotide sequence: TGTGCCAGCAGCTGGGGGGCGCGGCGGGGGGGGAACACCGGGGAGCTGTTTTTT.

This clone was picked up a small number of times. The V gene is TRBV4-3, the J gene TRBJ1-2; D call uncertain. Trimming took off 3 bases at V and 4 bases at J, with 18 bases between the two ends. From germline, CDR1 is LGHNA and CDR2 YSLEER. CDR3 length: 16 residues. The CDR3 sequence: CASSQVGPGSVYGYTF. In DNA form, the CDR3 reads TGCGCCAGCAGCCAGGTTGGGCCCGGGAGTGTCTATGGCTACACCTTC.

This clone turned up a few times. The chain joins TRBV10-3 to TRBJ1-1; 8 bases align to TRBD1. V shed 6 bases and J 4 bases; nucleotides not matched to a gene: 1. This CDR3 is built from 12 residues. Germline-derived CDR1 and CDR2 are ENHRY and SYGVKD. The CDR3 region has the DNA TGTGCCATCAGAGGGACAGGCACTGAAGCTTTCTTT. It translates to CAIRGTGTEAFF.

The gene calls are TRBV6-6 and TRBJ1-2, with TRBD1 matching over 8 bases. V dropped 7 bases and J dropped 0; count of bases not matched to a gene: 4. The CDR3 totals 14 residues. CDR1 and CDR2 (germline): MNHNY, SVGAGI (reference sequence). Here the CDR3 reads CASMPGQANYGYTF. In DNA form, the CDR3 reads TGTGCCAGCATGCCGGGACAGGCTAACTATGGCTACACCTTC.

The chain employs TRBV7-8 and TRBJ2-2; D gene unclear. Germline V lookup: CDR1 SGHVS, CDR2 FQNEAQ. The germline V and J ends were trimmed by 2 bases and 9 bases, with 16 bases remaining between them. This CDR3 has 15 residues. CDR3 DNA sequence: TGTGCCAGCAGCTTAACCCCAGATTCTGGCCGGGAGCTGTTTTTT. Protein product: CASSLTPDSGRELFF.

V is TRBV7-8 and J is TRBJ2-3, with TRBD1 as a possible D gene (5 bases). The germline CDR1 and CDR2 sequences are SGHVS and FQNEAQ. V lost 5 bases and J lost 1, with 22 bases in between. The CDR3 is 18 residues long. CDR3 DNA: TGTGCCAGCAGCCCGAGAGCCCAGGGAACCTATGGCACAGATACGCAGTATTTT. This sequence encodes CASSPRAQGTYGTDTQYF.

This chain links TRBV19 with TRBJ1-2, with TRBD1 matching 8 bases. In germline, CDR1 is LNHDA, CDR2 SQIVND (reference sequence). Unmatched junction bases numbered 8, after V lost 8 bases and J lost 9 bases. The CDR3 is 12 residues long. CDR3: CASGAGGGRYTF. The CDR3 nucleotides read TGTGCCAGTGGGGCAGGGGGCGGACGCTACACCTTC.

This sequence joins TRBV19 and TRBJ2-3; no clear D. The CDR3 length is 14 residues. V lost 1 base and J 1 base, leaving 6 bases between the germline ends. Looked up from germline, CDR1 is LNHDA and CDR2 is SQIVND (reference sequence). The CDR3 region is CASSIAPGTDTQYF. In nucleotides, the CDR3 is TGTGCCAGTAGTATAGCCCCAGGCACAGATACGCAGTATTTT.